This TCR beta chain was identified during a study of blood T cell repertoires in COVID-19. Study context: COVID-19 samples collected from the United States, Italy and Spain covered acute and convalescent phases. Sample material is recorded as cDNA or gDNA derived from T cells, B-cell-depleted T cells, or PBMCs.

The ends were cut back, 5 bases at V and 2 bases at J, with 13 bases in the middle. The CDR3 runs 15 residues. Germline V gene data show CDR1 as SGHKS and CDR2 as YYEKEE (reference sequence). In the source study's methods: Reference gene primer amplification in the assay estimated nucleated cell counts. Using immunoSEQ multiplex PCR, the repertoire was profiled, and TCRdb retains in-frame clones only, with some absent. V and J calls and clone size are as listed in that table; D and trimming were resolved from the DNA. The profile shows roughly 230,000 clones, roughly 84% of them singletons. The clonotype originates from a man aged 45 to 65 with active or convalescent COVID-19. The chain combines TRBV5-5 with TRBJ2-2; TRBD1 might be the D (8 bases). The sequenced sample consisted of peripheral blood. The CDR3 loop is CASRDRGLNTGELFF. CDR3 coding DNA: TGTGCCAGCAGAGACAGGGGACTAAACACCGGGGAGCTGTTTTTT.